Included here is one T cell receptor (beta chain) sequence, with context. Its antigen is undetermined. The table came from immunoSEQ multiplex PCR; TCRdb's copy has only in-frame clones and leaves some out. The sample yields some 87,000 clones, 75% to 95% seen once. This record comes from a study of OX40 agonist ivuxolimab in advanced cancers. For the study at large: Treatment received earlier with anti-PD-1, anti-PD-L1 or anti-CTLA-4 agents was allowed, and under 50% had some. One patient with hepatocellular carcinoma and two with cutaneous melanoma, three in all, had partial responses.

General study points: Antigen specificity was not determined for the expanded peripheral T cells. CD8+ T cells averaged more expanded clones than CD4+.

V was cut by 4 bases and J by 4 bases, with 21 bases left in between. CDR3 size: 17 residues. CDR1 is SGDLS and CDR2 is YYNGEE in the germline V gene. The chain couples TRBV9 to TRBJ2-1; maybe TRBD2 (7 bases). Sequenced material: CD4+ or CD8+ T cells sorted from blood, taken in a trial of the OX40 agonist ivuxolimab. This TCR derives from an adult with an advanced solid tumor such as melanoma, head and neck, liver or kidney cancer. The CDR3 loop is CASSSRGAGASYNEQFF. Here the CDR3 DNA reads TGTGCCAGCAGCTCCCGAGGGGCGGGGGCTTCATACAATGAGCAGTTCTTC. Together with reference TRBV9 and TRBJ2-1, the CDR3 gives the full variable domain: DSGVTQTPKHLITATGQRVTLRCSPRSGDLSVYWYQQSLDQGLQFLIQYYNGEERAKGNILERFSAQQFPDLHSELNLSSLELGDSALYFCASSSRGAGASYNEQFFGPGTRLTVL.